Listed here is a single T cell receptor (beta chain). Each donor gave one heparinised blood draw averaging around 120 mL. CD45RO/CCR7/CD25/CD127/CD95/CD27 staining was used to isolate CD4+ naive, central memory, regulatory and stem cell-like memory cells by sorting. The data derive from a study of beta chain features in type 1 diabetes. The whole isolated RNA underwent reverse transcription, so sequencing captured expressed TCRB transcripts. Using immunoSEQ multiplex PCR, the repertoire was profiled, and TCRdb retains in-frame clones only, with some absent. The table has 600,000 to 650,000 clones, about 14% seen once; the top ten hold roughly 0.098%. Sequenced sample: naive CD4+ T cells from blood. The receptor was derived from a man aged 18 to 35 in good health.

CDR3 nucleotide sequence: TGTGCCAGCAGCGTACTGGGACAGCTCCAAGAGACCCAGTACTTC. Its translation: CASSVLGQLQETQYF. This chain connects TRBV9 to TRBJ2-5; 7 bases agree with TRBD1. Trimming cost V 1 base and J 1 base; bases outside gene matches: 4. Germline CDR1 reads SGDLS; CDR2 reads YYNGEE. The CDR3 spans 15 residues.